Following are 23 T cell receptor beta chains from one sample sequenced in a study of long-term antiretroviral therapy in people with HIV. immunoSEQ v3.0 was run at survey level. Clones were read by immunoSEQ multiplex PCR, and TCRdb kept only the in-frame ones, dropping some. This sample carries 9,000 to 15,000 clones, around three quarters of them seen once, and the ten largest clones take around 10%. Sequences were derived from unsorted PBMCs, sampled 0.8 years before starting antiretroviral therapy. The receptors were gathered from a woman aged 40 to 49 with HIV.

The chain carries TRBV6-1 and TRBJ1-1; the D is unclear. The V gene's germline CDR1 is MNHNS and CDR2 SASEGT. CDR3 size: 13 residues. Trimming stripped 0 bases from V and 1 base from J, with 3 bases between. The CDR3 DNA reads TGTGCCAGCAGTGAAGCACGGAACACTGAAGCTTTCTTT. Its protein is CASSEARNTEAFF.

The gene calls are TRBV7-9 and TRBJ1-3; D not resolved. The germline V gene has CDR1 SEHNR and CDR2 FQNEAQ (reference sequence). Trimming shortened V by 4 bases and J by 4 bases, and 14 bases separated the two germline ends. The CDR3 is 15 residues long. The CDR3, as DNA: TGTGCCAGCAGCTACCCGAGAGGTGGAGGAAACACCATATATTTT. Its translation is CASSYPRGGGNTIYF.

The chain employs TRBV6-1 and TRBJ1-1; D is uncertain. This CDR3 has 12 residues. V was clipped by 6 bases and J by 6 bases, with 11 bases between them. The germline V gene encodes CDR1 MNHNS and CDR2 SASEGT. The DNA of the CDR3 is TGTGCCAGCAGGGAAACACTGCCTGAAGCTTTCTTT. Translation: CASRETLPEAFF.

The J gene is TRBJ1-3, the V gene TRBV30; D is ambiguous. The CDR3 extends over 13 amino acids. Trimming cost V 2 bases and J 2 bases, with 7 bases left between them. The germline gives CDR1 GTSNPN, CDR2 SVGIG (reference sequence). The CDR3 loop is CAWSPGAGNTIYF. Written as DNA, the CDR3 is TGTGCCTGGAGTCCGGGCGCTGGAAACACCATATATTTT.

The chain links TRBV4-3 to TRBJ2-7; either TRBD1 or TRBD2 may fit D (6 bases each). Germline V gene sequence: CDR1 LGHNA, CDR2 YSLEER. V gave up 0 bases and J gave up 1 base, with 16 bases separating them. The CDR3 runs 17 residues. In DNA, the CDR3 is TGCGCCAGCAGCCAAGATCCGAACGGGGGCCCGTCCTACGAGCAGTACTTC. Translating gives CASSQDPNGGPSYEQYF.

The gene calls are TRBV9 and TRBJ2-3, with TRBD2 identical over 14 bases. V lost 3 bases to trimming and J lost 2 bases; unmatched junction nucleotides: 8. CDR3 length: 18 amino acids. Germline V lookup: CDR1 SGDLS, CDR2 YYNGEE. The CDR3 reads CASSATGLAGGITDTQYF. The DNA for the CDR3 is TGTGCCAGCAGCGCCACAGGACTAGCGGGAGGAATCACAGATACGCAGTATTTT.

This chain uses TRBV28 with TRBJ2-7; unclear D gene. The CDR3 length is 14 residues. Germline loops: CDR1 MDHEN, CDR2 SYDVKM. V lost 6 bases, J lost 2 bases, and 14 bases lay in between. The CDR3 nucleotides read TGTGCCAGCAGAACCCCGGCCGGACCCTACGAGCAGTACTTC. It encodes CASRTPAGPYEQYF.

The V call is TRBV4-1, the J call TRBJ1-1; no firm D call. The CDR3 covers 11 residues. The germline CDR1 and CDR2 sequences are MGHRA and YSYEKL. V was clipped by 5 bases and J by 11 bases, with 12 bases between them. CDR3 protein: CASSNPVGAFF. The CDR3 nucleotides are TGCGCCAGCAGCAATCCTGTTGGGGCTTTCTTT.

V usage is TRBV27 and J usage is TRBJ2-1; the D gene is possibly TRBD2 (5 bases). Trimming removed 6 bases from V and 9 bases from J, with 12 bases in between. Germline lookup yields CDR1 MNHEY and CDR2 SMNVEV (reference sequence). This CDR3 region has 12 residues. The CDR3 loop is CASSRPSSEQFF. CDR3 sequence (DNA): TGTGCCAGCAGCCGACCTAGCAGTGAGCAGTTCTTC.

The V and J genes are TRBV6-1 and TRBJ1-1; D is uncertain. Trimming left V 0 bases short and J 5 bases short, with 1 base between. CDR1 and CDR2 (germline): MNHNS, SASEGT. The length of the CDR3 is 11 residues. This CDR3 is CASSEATEAFF. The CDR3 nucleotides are TGTGCCAGCAGTGAAGCTACTGAAGCTTTCTTT.

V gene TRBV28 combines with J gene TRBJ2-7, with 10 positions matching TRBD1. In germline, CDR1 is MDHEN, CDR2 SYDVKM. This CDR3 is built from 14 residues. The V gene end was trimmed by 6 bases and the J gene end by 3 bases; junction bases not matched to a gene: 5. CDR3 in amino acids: CASSPGTGVYEQYF. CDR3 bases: TGTGCCAGCAGCCCCGGGACAGGGGTCTACGAGCAGTACTTC.

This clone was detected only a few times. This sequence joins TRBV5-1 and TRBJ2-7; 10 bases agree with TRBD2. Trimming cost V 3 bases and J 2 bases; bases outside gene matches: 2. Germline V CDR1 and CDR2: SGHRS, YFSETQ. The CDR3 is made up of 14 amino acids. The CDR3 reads CASSSGTSAYEQYF. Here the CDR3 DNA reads TGCGCCAGCAGCTCCGGGACTAGCGCCTACGAGCAGTACTTC.

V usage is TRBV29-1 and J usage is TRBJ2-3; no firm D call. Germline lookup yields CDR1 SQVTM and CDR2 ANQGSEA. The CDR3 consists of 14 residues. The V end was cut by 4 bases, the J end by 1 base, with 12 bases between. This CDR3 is CSVVSGSRTDTQYF. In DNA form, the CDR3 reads TGCAGCGTTGTCTCGGGTTCCCGCACAGATACGCAGTATTTT.

CDR3 in DNA: TGTGCCAGCAGTATGCTGGGACACTCCTACGAGCAGTACTTC. It yields the protein CASSMLGHSYEQYF. The J gene is TRBJ2-7, the V gene TRBV27; tentative D call: TRBD1 (6 bases). Germline lookup yields CDR1 MNHEY and CDR2 SMNVEV (reference sequence). CDR3 length: 14 residues. V dropped 5 bases and J dropped 0 bases, with 11 bases sitting between them.

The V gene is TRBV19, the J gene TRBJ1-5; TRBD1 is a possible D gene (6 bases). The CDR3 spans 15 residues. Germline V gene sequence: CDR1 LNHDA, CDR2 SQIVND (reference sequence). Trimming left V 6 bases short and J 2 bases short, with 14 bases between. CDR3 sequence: CASSGQLSGNQPQHF. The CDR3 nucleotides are TGTGCCAGTAGCGGACAGTTGAGTGGCAATCAGCCCCAGCATTTT.

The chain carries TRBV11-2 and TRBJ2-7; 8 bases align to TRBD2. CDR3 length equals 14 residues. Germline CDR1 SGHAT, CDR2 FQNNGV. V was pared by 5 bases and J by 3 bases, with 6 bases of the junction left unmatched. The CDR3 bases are TGTGCCAGCAGCCCCACCGGGACTAGCTACGAGCAGTACTTC. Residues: CASSPTGTSYEQYF. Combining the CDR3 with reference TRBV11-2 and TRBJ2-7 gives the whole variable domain EAGVAQSPRYKIIEKRQSVAFWCNPISGHATLYWYQQILGQGPKLLIQFQNNGVVDDSQLPKDRFSAERLKGVDSTLKIQPAKLEDSAVYLCASSPTGTSYEQYFGPGTRLTVT.

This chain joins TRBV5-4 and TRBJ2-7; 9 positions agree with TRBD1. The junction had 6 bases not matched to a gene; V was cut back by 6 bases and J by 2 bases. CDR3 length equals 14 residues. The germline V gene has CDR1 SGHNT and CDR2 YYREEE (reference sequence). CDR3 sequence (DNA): TGTGCCAGCACCACAGGGGGCAAGCCCTACGAGCAGTACTTC. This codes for CASTTGGKPYEQYF.

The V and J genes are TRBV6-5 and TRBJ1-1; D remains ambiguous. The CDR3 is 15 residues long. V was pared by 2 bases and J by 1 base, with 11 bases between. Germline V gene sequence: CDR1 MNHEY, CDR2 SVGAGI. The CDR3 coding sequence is TGTGCCAGCAGTTACCCCACGGCGGGGAACACTGAAGCTTTCTTT. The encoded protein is CASSYPTAGNTEAFF.

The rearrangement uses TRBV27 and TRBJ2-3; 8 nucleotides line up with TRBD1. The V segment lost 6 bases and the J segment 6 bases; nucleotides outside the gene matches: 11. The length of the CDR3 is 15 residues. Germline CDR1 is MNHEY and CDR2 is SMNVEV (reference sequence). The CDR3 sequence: CASRRTGLMGDTQYF. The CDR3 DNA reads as TGTGCCAGCAGGAGGACAGGGCTTATGGGGGATACGCAGTATTTT.

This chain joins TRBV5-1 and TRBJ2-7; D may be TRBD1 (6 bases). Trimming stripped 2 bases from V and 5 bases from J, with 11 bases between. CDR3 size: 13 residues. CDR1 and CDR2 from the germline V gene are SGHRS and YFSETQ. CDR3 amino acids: CASSLLKGDEQYF. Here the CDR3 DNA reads TGCGCCAGCAGCTTATTAAAGGGGGACGAGCAGTACTTC.

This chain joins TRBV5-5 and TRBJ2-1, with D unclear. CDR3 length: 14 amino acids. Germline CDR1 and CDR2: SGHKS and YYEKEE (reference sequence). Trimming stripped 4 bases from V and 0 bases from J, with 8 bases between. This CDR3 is CASSPRPSYNEQFF. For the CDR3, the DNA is TGTGCCAGCAGCCCCAGGCCCTCCTACAATGAGCAGTTCTTC.

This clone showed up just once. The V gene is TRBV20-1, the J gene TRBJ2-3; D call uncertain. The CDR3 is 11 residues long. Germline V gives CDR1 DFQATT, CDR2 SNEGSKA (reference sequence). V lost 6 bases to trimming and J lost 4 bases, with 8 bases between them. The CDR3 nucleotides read TGCAGTGCGAACCTCCCAGATACGCAGTATTTT. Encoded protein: CSANLPDTQYF.

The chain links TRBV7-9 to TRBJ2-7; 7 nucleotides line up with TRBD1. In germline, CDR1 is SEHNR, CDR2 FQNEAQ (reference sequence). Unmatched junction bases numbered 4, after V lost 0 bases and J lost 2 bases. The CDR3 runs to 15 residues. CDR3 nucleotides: TGTGCCAGCAGCTTAGCGCGACAGGGTACCTACGAGCAGTACTTC. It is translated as CASSLARQGTYEQYF.